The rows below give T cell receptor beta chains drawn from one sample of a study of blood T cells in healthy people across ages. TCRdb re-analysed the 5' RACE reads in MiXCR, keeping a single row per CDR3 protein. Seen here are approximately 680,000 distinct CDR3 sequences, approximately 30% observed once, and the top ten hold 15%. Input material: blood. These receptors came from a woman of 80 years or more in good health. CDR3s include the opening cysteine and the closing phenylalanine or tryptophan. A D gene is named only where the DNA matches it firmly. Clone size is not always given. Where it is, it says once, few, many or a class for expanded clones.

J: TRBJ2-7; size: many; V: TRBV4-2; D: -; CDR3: CASSQDINEQYF; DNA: TGTGCCAGCAGCCAAGATATCAACGAGCAGTACTTC
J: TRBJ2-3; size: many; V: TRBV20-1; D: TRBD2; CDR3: CSAQAMLGGSGGAHTDTQYF; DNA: TGCAGTGCTCAAGCAATGCTGGGGGGTAGCGGGGGGGCGCACACAGATACGCAGTATTTT
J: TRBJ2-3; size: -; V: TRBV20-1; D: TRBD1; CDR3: CSAHGTGDSGGTDTQYF; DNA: TGCAGTGCGCACGGGACAGGGGATTCCGGAGGCACAGATACGCAGTATTTT
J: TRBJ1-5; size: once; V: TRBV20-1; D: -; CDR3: CSAERGGNQPQHF; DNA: TGCAGTGCTGAGAGGGGTGGCAATCAGCCCCAGCATTTT
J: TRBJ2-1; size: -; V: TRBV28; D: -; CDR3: CASSTANEQFF; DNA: TGTGCCAGCAGTACAGCTAATGAGCAGTTCTTC
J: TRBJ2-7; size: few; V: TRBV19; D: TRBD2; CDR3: CASSRSSGTSGYEQYF; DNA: TGTGCCAGTAGTAGGTCCTCCGGGACTAGCGGCTACGAGCAGTACTTC
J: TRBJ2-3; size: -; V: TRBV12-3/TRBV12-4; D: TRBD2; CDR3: CASQRGGAVVADMQYF; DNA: TGTGCCAGCCAACGGGGGGGCGCGGTAGTGGCAGATATGCAGTATTTT
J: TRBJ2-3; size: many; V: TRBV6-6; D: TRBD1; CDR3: CASSWDSVRDTQYF; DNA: TGTGCCAGCAGTTGGGACAGCGTCAGAGATACGCAGTATTTT
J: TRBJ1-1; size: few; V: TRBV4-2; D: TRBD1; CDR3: CASSGDRANTEAFF; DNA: TGTGCCAGCAGTGGGGACAGGGCGAACACTGAAGCTTTCTTT
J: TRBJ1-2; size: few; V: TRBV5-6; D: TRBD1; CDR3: CASSQQGPYGYTF; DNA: TGTGCCAGCAGCCAACAGGGGCCCTATGGCTACACCTTC
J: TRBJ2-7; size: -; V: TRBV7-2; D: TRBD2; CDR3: CASSLDSGGAREQYF; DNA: TGTGCCAGCAGCTTAGATAGCGGGGGGGCTCGCGAGCAGTACTTC
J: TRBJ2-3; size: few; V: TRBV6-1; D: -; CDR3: CASNRGGPTDTQYF; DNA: TGTGCCAGCAATCGTGGGGGGCCCACAGATACGCAGTATTTT
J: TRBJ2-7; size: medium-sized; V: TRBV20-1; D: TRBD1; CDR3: CSARGTGTYEQYF; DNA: TGCAGTGCTAGAGGGACAGGGACCTACGAGCAGTACTTC
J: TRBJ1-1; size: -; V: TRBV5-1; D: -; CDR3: CASSLQQPNTEAFF; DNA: TGCGCCAGCAGCTTACAACAGCCGAACACTGAAGCTTTCTTT
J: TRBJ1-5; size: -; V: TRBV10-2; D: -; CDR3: CASSESKGHQHF; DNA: TGCGCCAGCAGTGAGTCGAAGGGGCACCAGCATTTT
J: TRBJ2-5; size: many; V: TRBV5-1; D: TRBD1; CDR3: CASSLVSMGQGYQETQYF; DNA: TGCGCCAGCAGCTTGGTCTCCATGGGACAGGGGTACCAAGAGACCCAGTACTTC
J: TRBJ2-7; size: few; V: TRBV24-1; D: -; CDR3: CATSPGAGRHEQYF; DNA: TGTGCCACTAGTCCAGGGGCAGGGAGGCACGAGCAGTACTTC
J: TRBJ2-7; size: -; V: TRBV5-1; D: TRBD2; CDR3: CASSPGTSGRQLLYEQYF; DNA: TGCGCCAGCAGCCCTGGGACTAGCGGGAGACAACTTCTCTACGAGCAGTACTTC